This TCR beta chain was obtained from a study of T cells in localized non-small cell lung cancer. Study-level points and caveats: Only one tumor region was sequenced, so heterogeneity remains possible. In uninvolved adjacent lung, T cell clonality reached its highest value, exceeding tumor. Adjacent lung exhibited a median of 57 among the 100 most abundant tumor clones.

With respect to this clone: Antigen specificity is unknown.

CDR1 MNHGY and CDR2 SAAAGT come from the germline V gene. The V segment lost 6 bases and the J segment 4 bases; nucleotides outside the gene matches: 6. This CDR3 is 14 amino acids long. Here immunoSEQ multiplex PCR was the method, and the copy in TCRdb shows in-frame clones only, minus some. The sample records over a thousand clones, roughly 30% being singletons. In each case, adjacent lung free of atypia was taken at least 2 cm from the tumor margin. The chain combines TRBV6-8 with TRBJ1-1; 9 nucleotides align to TRBD1. The specimen comprised normal lung tissue next to the tumor, sampled before any cancer treatment. The origin of this receptor is a male donor at least 60 years old with stage II squamous cell lung carcinoma. The CDR3 coding sequence is TGTGCCAGCAGCGCTACAGGGGGCACCACTGAAGCTTTCTTT. Protein: CASSATGGTTEAFF.